This T cell receptor beta chain was profiled in a study of T cell responses to AZD1222 COVID-19 vaccine (dated by TCRdb to 2020 to 2022). Some background on the complete study: AZD1222 recipients with second doses at about 4 weeks or about 12 weeks were pooled, because spike-specific TCR depth and breadth did not differ between schedules. TCR sequencing was performed for 230 to 250 trial participants, of whom around 200 were given two doses of AZD1222 and 26 were given two doses of MenACWY control vaccine. Trial participants were enrolled by age into 18-55, 56-69 and 70-plus year subgroups, with around 150, 28 and 57 TCR-sequenced participants respectively.

The CDR3 regions of human TCRbeta chains were analyzed by immunosequencing. As for the authors' bioinformatics: Repertoire TCRs were checked for matches against a reference library of SARS-CoV-2-specific TCRs that had been generated using the MIRA antigen-specificity platform. Breadth meant the fraction of unique TCRs that were SARS-CoV-2-associated, whereas depth meant the fraction of total T cells that were SARS-CoV-2-associated. Using the MIRA data, every spike-specific TCR was mapped to the spike region that the TCR reacted to and assigned to either a CD4 or a CD8 class. Log10-transformed breadth and depth values were compared by one-way ANOVA with Sidak's multiple comparisons tests. The immuneACCESS repertoire file appears here via TCRdb, limited to in-frame rearrangements. These files lack a portion of the clones; in checked studies, under half of the deficit traces to unresolved V genes, and the cause of the others is not known. D and trimming come from the DNA, and the V and J calls and clone size come from that table. The table for this sample lists more than 110,000 clones; 70% to 90% of them were counted only once. Approximately 8% of the sample rests with the top ten.

Interpreted using the paper, the time point label stands for: baseline before first vaccination. Samples from vaccinated people were obtained from the UK trials COV001 and COV002, which included a single-blind randomized controlled phase 2/3 trial of AZD1222 (ChAdOx1 nCoV-19) in healthy adults. For TCRbeta chain sequencing, PBMC samples were collected from trial participants at day 0 and at day 28 after the second dose. Findings and caveats that apply to the study as a whole: The whole spike protein was spanned by vaccine-associated CD4 TCRs, and dominant responses were seen in regions 160-218 and 743-854. Reportedly, almost half of the unique spike-specific TCRs recognized epitopes lying outside the regions that are mutated in the B.1.351 and B.1.1.7 variants. Only six AZD1222 recipients were SARS-CoV-2 seropositive at baseline, limiting conclusions about previously exposed vaccinees. After two AZD1222 doses, spike-specific TCR breadth and depth were significantly higher than at day 0 and than in MenACWY recipients. Because no day 14 peak-response samples were available, repertoires were characterized only after the peak T cell response. In the small 56-69-year group, the increase in depth fell short of significance, most likely because of low power. Participants were mostly white British and included more females than males, and it was suggested by the authors that clonal diversity may have been underestimated.

For this clone: No antigen is known for it. No much larger clone exists at a distance of one base, and base qualities are not known.

CDR1 and CDR2, looked up from the germline V gene (reference sequence), are LNHDA and SQIVND. Cut back by 4 bases and 3 bases, the V and J ends lie 5 bases apart. There are 12 amino acids in the CDR3, from cysteine to phenylalanine inclusive. Just CDR3 DNA is preserved here, 36 bases in frame from base 1. The chain is encoded by TRBV19 joined to TRBJ2-3, with the D gene not confidently named. The receptor's source is an adult in good health. Specimen: peripheral blood, collected on day 0 of AZD1222 vaccination. The DNA sequence is as follows: TGTGCCAGTAGTACCCAGACAGATACGCAGTATTTT. This yields the protein CASSTQTDTQYF.